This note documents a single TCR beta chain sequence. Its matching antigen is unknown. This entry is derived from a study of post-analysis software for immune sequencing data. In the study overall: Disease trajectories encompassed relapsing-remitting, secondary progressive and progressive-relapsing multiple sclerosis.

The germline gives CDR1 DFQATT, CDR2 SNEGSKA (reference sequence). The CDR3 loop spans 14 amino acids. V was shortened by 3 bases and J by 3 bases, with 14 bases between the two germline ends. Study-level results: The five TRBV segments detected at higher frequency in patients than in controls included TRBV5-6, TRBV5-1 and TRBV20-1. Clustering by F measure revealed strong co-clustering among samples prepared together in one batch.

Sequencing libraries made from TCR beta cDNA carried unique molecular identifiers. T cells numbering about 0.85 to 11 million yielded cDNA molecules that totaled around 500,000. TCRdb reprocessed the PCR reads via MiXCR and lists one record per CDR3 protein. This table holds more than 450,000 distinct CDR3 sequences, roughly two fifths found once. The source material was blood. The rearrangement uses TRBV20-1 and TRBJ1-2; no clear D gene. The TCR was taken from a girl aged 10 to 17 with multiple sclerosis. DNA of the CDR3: TGCAGTGCTAGCCCCACCCCCGGAGACTATGGCTACACCTTC. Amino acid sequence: CSASPTPGDYGYTF.